This TCR beta chain is drawn from a study of a mutant IDH1 vaccine in newly diagnosed glioma. Background on the study: Standard pretreatment was either radiotherapy, temozolomide, or, for most, radiochemotherapy with temozolomide.

This CDR3 has 13 amino acids. Losses at the gene ends were 2 bases for V and 4 bases for J; bases not matched to a gene: 1. Looked up from germline, CDR1 is MNHEY and CDR2 is SVGAGI. Sequencing was performed with immunoSEQ multiplex PCR; in TCRdb, only in-frame clones are kept and a portion is missing. The table shows about 94,000 clones, with around 92% occurring only once. Points on this clone: Its antigen is not identified.

Time point of the sample: week 47, end of study. Doses comprised 300 ug of mutant IDH1 20-mer peptide each, plus topical imiquimod. This chain uses TRBV6-5 with TRBJ1-2; 7 nucleotides agree with TRBD1. Source: PBMCs, taken from a glioma patient whose treatment included an IDH1 peptide vaccine. The sequence was obtained from a woman aged 45 to 65 with glioma. The CDR3 loop reads CASSYDRAYGYTF. DNA of the CDR3: TGTGCCAGCAGTTACGACAGGGCCTATGGCTACACCTTC.